A selection of T cell receptor beta chains follows, all from one sample in a study of blood T cell repertoires in COVID-19. Measured with immunoSEQ multiplex PCR; TCRdb has only the in-frame clones, and not every one. The sample lists over 200,000 clones; about 84% were seen once. Sequencing input: peripheral blood. These TCRs come from an elderly woman with acute or convalescent COVID-19. Each CDR3 is given with its conserved first and last residue. The order of the fields is D gene, V gene, J gene, clone size, CDR3 DNA, CDR3 protein. D genes are given only for firm matches. Size tells how often a clone was seen (once, few, many) or the class of an expanded clone, and some rows leave it out.

>NA|TRBV10-1|TRBJ2-7|once
TGCGCCAGCAGCAAAGGACTATCCTACGAGCAGTACTTC
CASSKGLSYEQYF
>TRBD1|TRBV20-1|TRBJ2-1|NA
TGCAGTGCTAGACCGACAGGGGCGCAGTTCTTC
CSARPTGAQFF
>TRBD1|TRBV10-3|TRBJ2-5|NA
TGTGCCATCAGTGCCCGGGACAGCCAAGAGACCCAGTACTTC
CAISARDSQETQYF
>NA|TRBV28|TRBJ2-6|medium-sized
TGTGCCAGCAGTCAGCTCCAGACGGGCTCTGGGGCCAACGTCCTGACTTTC
CASSQLQTGSGANVLTF
>NA|TRBV30|TRBJ2-2|NA
TGTGCCTGGAGTGTCGGGGGTTCCGGGGAGCTGTTTTTT
CAWSVGGSGELFF
>NA|TRBV5-6|TRBJ1-2|NA
TGTGCCAGCAGCACGGTATCACAGGGACCCTATGGCTACACCTTC
CASSTVSQGPYGYTF
>NA|TRBV19|TRBJ1-3|NA
TGTGCCAGTAGTTTGCGACAGGTATTCTCTGGAAACACCATATATTTT
CASSLRQVFSGNTIYF
>TRBD2|TRBV28|TRBJ2-3|few
TGTGCCAGCAGGACTAGCGGGACAGATACGCAGTATTTT
CASRTSGTDTQYF
>NA|TRBV5-4|TRBJ2-7|NA
TGTGCCAGCAGCTTCCCAGGGGCCTCCTACGAGCAGTACTTC
CASSFPGASYEQYF
>TRBD1|TRBV5-1|TRBJ1-3|NA
TGCGCCAGCAGCTGGAGACAGGGGGCTGACTCTGGAAACACCATATATTTT
CASSWRQGADSGNTIYF
>NA|TRBV27|TRBJ1-2|NA
TGTGCCAGCAGTTTATCAGGACGGGGAGACTATGGCTACACCTTC
CASSLSGRGDYGYTF
>TRBD1|TRBV3-1/TRBV3-2|TRBJ1-2|NA
TGTGCCAGCAGCCAAGGGCAGGGGGGATACGGCTACACCTTC
CASSQGQGGYGYTF
>TRBD1|TRBV19|TRBJ2-2|few
TGTGCCAGCCGACAGGGGGCAAGTGTCGGGGAGCTGTTTTTT
CASRQGASVGELFF
>TRBD1|TRBV4-1|TRBJ2-7|once
TGCGCCAGCAGCCAAGGGTTAGGGACAGGGTCCTACGAGCAGTACTTC
CASSQGLGTGSYEQYF
>TRBD1|TRBV27|TRBJ1-3|NA
TGTGCCAGCCGTCTGGCGTACAGGGGAGATGGAAACACCATATATTTT
CASRLAYRGDGNTIYF
>NA|TRBV7-8|TRBJ2-7|few
TGTGCCAGCAGCTCCCTGGGCCAACACGAGCAGTACTTC
CASSSLGQHEQYF
>NA|TRBV19|TRBJ1-2|NA
TGTGCCAGTAGTACCCCGGGGGGGGCGAAGAGGGGCTATGGCTACACCTTC
CASSTPGGAKRGYGYTF
>NA|TRBV7-2|TRBJ2-1|NA
TGTGCCAGCAGCTTATTCATGGCAGGGGTCTACAATGAGCAGTTCTTC
CASSLFMAGVYNEQFF
>TRBD2|TRBV4-2|TRBJ2-1|NA
TGTGCCAGCAGCCAGGAGCGGGGCTTCTCCTACAATGAGCAGTTCTTC
CASSQERGFSYNEQFF
>NA|TRBV3-1/TRBV3-2|TRBJ1-5|NA
TGTGCCAGCAGCCAAGCTAGTAGCAATCAGCCCCAGCATTTT
CASSQASSNQPQHF
>NA|TRBV25-1|TRBJ1-3|NA
TGTGCCAGCAGTGAAGTCCGGCAGGGGCCAGGAAACACCATATATTTT
CASSEVRQGPGNTIYF